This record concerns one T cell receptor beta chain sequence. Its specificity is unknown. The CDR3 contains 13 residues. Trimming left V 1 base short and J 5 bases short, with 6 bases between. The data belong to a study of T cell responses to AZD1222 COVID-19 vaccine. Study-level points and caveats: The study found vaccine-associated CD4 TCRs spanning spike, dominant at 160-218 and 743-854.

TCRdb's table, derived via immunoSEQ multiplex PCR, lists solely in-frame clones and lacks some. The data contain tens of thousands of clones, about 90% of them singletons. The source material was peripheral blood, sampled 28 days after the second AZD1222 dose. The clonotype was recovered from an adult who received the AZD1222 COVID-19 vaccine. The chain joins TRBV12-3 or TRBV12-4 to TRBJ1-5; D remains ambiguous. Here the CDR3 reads CASSLGSHQPQHF. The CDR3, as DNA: TGTGCCAGCAGTTTAGGCAGTCATCAGCCCCAGCATTTT.